What follows is one T cell receptor beta chain and its context. Its antigen is undetermined. The PCR used 60 Vbeta and 13 Jbeta primers. Method: immunoSEQ multiplex PCR; TCRdb's copy keeps in-frame clones and lacks some. The sample lists under 150,000 clones, about 74% occurring once. These data come from a study of cytomegalovirus exposure and HLA in healthy donors. Study-wide points: Most subjects' HLA-A and HLA-B alleles were reportedly predicted from TCR beta sequences. Within a later analysis, the majority of CMV-associated TCR beta chains appeared HLA-restricted. A missense variant in DCLRE1C was later tied to TCR beta V- and J-gene trimming.

The CDR3 spans 16 residues. V dropped 0 bases and J dropped 5; count of bases not matched to a gene: 9. In germline, CDR1 is SGHAT, CDR2 FQNNGV. The sequence derives from a woman in her fifties or sixties in good health and CMV-seronegative. The sequenced sample was PBMCs. The chain carries TRBV11-2 and TRBJ1-1; TRBD1 agrees at 7 bases. This chain's CDR3 is CASSLDQAGGWTEAFF. The CDR3 DNA is TGTGCCAGCAGCTTAGATCAGGCAGGGGGATGGACTGAAGCTTTCTTT.